This is a list of T cell receptor beta chains from one sample in a study of CD8 T cells in ankylosing spondylitis. Via MiXCR, TCRdb re-called the 5' RACE reads, giving one row per CDR3 protein. The sample shows roughly 250,000 distinct CDR3 sequences, 10% to 13% of them seen only once. Sequencing used blood, either unsorted or a sorted T cell fraction (not recorded which). The receptor set was obtained from a male donor with ankylosing spondylitis or in good health (not recorded which). Each CDR3 is given without its conserved first and last residue. Size tells how often a clone was seen (once, few, many) or the class of an expanded clone, and some rows leave it out.

j_call | clone_size | v_call | cdr3_aa
TRBJ2-3 | many | TRBV6-1 | ASRTGATDTQY
TRBJ2-3 | many | TRBV3-1 | ASSQGAAPTDTQY
TRBJ2-1 | . | TRBV7-9 | ASSQSSQSSYNEQF
TRBJ2-5 | many | TRBV27 | ASSFVAGGPKTQY
TRBJ1-1 | many | TRBV13 | ASSTRTGEAF
TRBJ2-1 | few | TRBV5-5 | ASSTSGTSGYNEQF
TRBJ2-3 | few | TRBV5-1 | ASSLDGLTSTDTQY
TRBJ2-3 | few | TRBV15 | ATSRDPTDTQY
TRBJ2-1 | few | TRBV7-2 | ASSFPSGSLDEQF
TRBJ1-2 | many | TRBV2 | ASSDNPPQGGYT
TRBJ1-1 | many | TRBV27 | ASSLSITLGTAF
TRBJ2-1 | . | TRBV12-3/TRBV12-4 | ASSLRDLRL
TRBJ1-2 | many | TRBV6-2/TRBV6-3 | ASSLSSRVRNYGYT
TRBJ1-1 | many | TRBV7-2 | ASSFLGRGWENTEAF
TRBJ1-1 | many | TRBV9 | ASSGTPNAEAF
TRBJ1-2 | . | TRBV4-1 | ASSQLGYGYT